This TCR beta chain comes out of a study of CD8 T cells in ankylosing spondylitis. Study observations and caveats: Within peripheral blood, clones linked to disease were CD8+ and relatively rare. Characteristic of ankylosing spondylitis blood, it appeared, was a TCR beta motif comprising several highly homologous variants. Disease-linked clones reportedly concentrated significantly in matched ankylosing spondylitis synovial fluid. In reactive arthritis synovial fluid and blood, some motif variants had been reported before.

Germline lookup yields CDR1 DFQATT and CDR2 SNEGSKA (reference sequence). This CDR3 region has 13 residues. Trimming stripped 0 bases from V and 1 base from J, with 7 bases between. This clonotype was found a few times. Its matching antigen is unknown. It was by quantitative 5'-RACE with molecular barcodes that TCR beta libraries were made. TCRdb called the 5' RACE reads again in MiXCR, with one record for every CDR3 protein. The repertoire holds 500,000 to 650,000 distinct CDR3 sequences, with roughly 5% as singletons. Sequenced input: blood, either unsorted or a sorted T cell fraction (not recorded which). This chain links TRBV20-1 with TRBJ2-7; D not certain. This TCR was sampled from a male donor with ankylosing spondylitis. The CDR3 nucleotides are TGCAGTGCTAGAGAGACTCATTCCTACGAGCAGTACTTC. It yields the protein CSARETHSYEQYF.